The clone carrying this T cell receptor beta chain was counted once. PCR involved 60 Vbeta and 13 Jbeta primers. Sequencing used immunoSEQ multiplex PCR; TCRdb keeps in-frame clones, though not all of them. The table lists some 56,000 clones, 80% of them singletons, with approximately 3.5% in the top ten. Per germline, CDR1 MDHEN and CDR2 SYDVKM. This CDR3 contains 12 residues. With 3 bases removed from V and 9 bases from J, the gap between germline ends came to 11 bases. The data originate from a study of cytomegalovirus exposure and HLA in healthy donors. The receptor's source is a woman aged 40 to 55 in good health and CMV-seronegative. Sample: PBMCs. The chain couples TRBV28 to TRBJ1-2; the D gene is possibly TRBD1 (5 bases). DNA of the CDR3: TGTGCCAGCAGTTTGGCGGGGCTAAGCTACACCTTC. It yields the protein CASSLAGLSYTF.